What follows are 32 T cell receptor beta chains derived from one specimen sequenced in a study of blood T cell repertoires in COVID-19. Using immunoSEQ multiplex PCR, the repertoire was profiled, and TCRdb retains in-frame clones only, with some absent. The table includes 110,000 or so clones, around three quarters detected once. Sample: peripheral blood. All receptors derive from a human donor in a cohort sampled during active or convalescent COVID-19.

The V gene is TRBV19, the J gene TRBJ2-7; D call uncertain. The CDR3 length is 13 residues. Germline V gives CDR1 LNHDA, CDR2 SQIVND (reference sequence). The V gene lost 3 bases and the J gene lost 7 bases, with 13 bases spanning the gap. The CDR3 region is CASSISDFGEQYF. CDR3 coding DNA: TGTGCCAGTAGTATTTCAGACTTCGGGGAGCAGTACTTC.

V and J are TRBV3-1 (or the pseudogene TRBV3-2) and TRBJ2-7; weak D call: TRBD2 (6 bases). Germline V CDR1 and CDR2: LGHDT, YNNKEL (reference sequence). V lost 4 bases to trimming and J lost 2 bases, with 12 bases between them. This CDR3 contains 14 residues. The CDR3 nucleotides read TGTGCCAGCAGCCCCGCGGGGCGGGCCTACGAGCAGTACTTC. Translating it yields CASSPAGRAYEQYF.

The chain links TRBV5-6 to TRBJ2-3; D uncertain. Germline V gene sequence: CDR1 SGHDT, CDR2 YYEEEE. The CDR3 runs to 13 residues. V lost 3 bases, J lost 5 bases, and 10 bases lay in between. CDR3 residues: CASSSSLLDTQYF. CDR3 nucleotide sequence: TGTGCCAGCAGCTCGTCCTTATTAGATACGCAGTATTTT. Combining the CDR3 with reference TRBV5-6 and TRBJ2-3 gives the whole variable domain DAGVTQSPTHLIKTRGQQVTLRCSPKSGHDTVSWYQQALGQGPQFIFQYYEEEERQRGNFPDRFSGHQFPNYSSELNVNALLLGDSALYLCASSSSLLDTQYFGPGTRLTVL.

The V call is TRBV9, the J call TRBJ2-5, with 7 bases aligning to TRBD2. The trim removed 5 bases at V and 0 bases at J, leaving 7 bases unmatched. The germline CDR1 and CDR2 sequences are SGDLS and YYNGEE. The CDR3 runs to 15 residues. The CDR3 spells CASSAGGRYQETQYF. The CDR3, as DNA: TGTGCCAGCAGTGCCGGGGGGAGGTACCAAGAGACCCAGTACTTC.

This chain joins TRBV6-5 and TRBJ1-1; 7 positions match TRBD1. Trimming took 6 bases from V and 1 from J; bases not matched to a gene: 5. This CDR3 has 14 residues. From germline, CDR1 is MNHEY and CDR2 SVGAGI. CDR3 coding DNA: TGTGCCAGCAGGACAGGGTTTACGAACACTGAAGCTTTCTTT. Translating gives CASRTGFTNTEAFF.

The chain recombines TRBV30 with TRBJ2-4; 9 bases fit TRBD1. Germline V CDR1 and CDR2: GTSNPN, SVGIG (reference sequence). The CDR3 loop spans 17 amino acids. V dropped 3 bases and J dropped 1; count of bases not matched to a gene: 10. The CDR3 reads CAWRDRGGVFAKNIQYF. The CDR3 nucleotides are TGTGCCTGGAGGGACAGGGGTGGTGTTTTCGCCAAAAACATTCAGTACTTC.

The rearrangement joins TRBV25-1 to TRBJ2-1; TRBD2 matches 9 bases. Germline V lookup: CDR1 MGHDK, CDR2 SYGVNS. Unmatched junction bases numbered 5, after V lost 5 bases and J lost 0 bases. The length of the CDR3 is 16 residues. The chain's CDR3 is CASSILAGNSYNEQFF. DNA for the CDR3: TGTGCCAGCAGTATCCTAGCGGGGAACTCCTACAATGAGCAGTTCTTC. The variable domain in full, completed from reference TRBV25-1 and TRBJ2-1, reads EADIYQTPRYLVIGTGKKITLECSQTMGHDKMYWYQQDPGMELHLIHYSYGVNSTEKGDLSSESTVSRIRTEHFPLTLESARPSHTSQYLCASSILAGNSYNEQFFGPGTRLTVL.

The rearrangement joins TRBV7-2 to TRBJ1-2, with 7 bases fitting TRBD1. Trimming cost V 2 bases and J 4 bases; bases outside gene matches: 7. The CDR3 has 15 residues. The germline gives CDR1 SGHTA, CDR2 FQGNSA. CDR3 residues: CASSLFAGQSYGYTF. CDR3 coding DNA: TGTGCCAGCAGCTTATTTGCGGGACAGTCCTATGGCTACACCTTC.

The chain recombines TRBV7-2 with TRBJ1-4; TRBD1 matches at 11 bases. CDR1 is SGHTA and CDR2 is FQGNSA in the germline V gene. V trimming: 5 bases; J trimming: 8 bases; junction bases outside the gene matches: 7. There are 15 residues in the CDR3. CDR3 region: CASSNSGQGGEKLFF. CDR3 coding DNA: TGTGCCAGCAGCAACTCGGGACAGGGGGGCGAAAAACTGTTTTTT.

J is TRBJ1-6 and V is TRBV18; D not certain. The CDR3 is 17 amino acids. The germline V and J ends were trimmed by 2 bases and 5 bases, with 16 bases remaining between them. Germline values: CDR1 KGHSH, CDR2 LQKENI. This CDR3 reads CASSPIGRQAHNSPLHF. CDR3 DNA: TGTGCCAGCTCACCAATTGGTCGCCAGGCACATAATTCACCCCTCCACTTT.

The CDR3 DNA follows: TGTGCCAGCAGCTTGGGACAGGGGCTCAATGAGCAGTTCTTC. This sequence encodes CASSLGQGLNEQFF. The genes are TRBV7-2 and TRBJ2-1, with 10 bases matching TRBD1. This CDR3 contains 14 residues. Germline V lookup: CDR1 SGHTA, CDR2 FQGNSA. Germline trimming cut 3 bases from V and 6 bases from J; bases unmatched to any gene: 2. Full variable domain (rest looked up from reference TRBV7-2 and TRBJ2-1): GAGVSQSPSNKVTEKGKDVELRCDPISGHTALYWYRQSLGQGLEFLIYFQGNSAPDKSGLPSDRFSAERTGGSVSTLTIQRTQQEDSAVYLCASSLGQGLNEQFFGPGTRLTVL.

The chain has TRBV19 and TRBJ1-2, with D uncertain. The CDR3 spans 12 residues. V was clipped by 7 bases and J by 7 bases, with 13 bases between them. In germline, CDR1 is LNHDA, CDR2 SQIVND (reference sequence). DNA of the CDR3: TGTGCCAGTACCCTGGGAGGTTTTGGCTACACCTTC. This sequence encodes CASTLGGFGYTF. Using reference TRBV19 and TRBJ1-2 for the parts outside the CDR3, the full variable domain is DGGITQSPKYLFRKEGQNVTLSCEQNLNHDAMYWYRQDPGQGLRLIYYSQIVNDFQKGDIAEGYSVSREKKESFPLTVTSAQKNPTAFYLCASTLGGFGYTFGSGTRLTVV.

The chain uses TRBV25-1 and TRBJ2-7, with D possibly being TRBD2 (6 bases). This CDR3 contains 14 residues. CDR1 MGHDK and CDR2 SYGVNS come from the germline V gene. Trimming stripped 2 bases from V and 3 bases from J, with 11 bases between. This CDR3 is CASSEPGGIYEQYF. The CDR3 DNA follows: TGTGCCAGCAGTGAACCTGGAGGGATCTACGAGCAGTACTTC.

CDR3 region: CASSLTSGGLNEQFF. Written as DNA, the CDR3 is TGTGCCAGCAGCCTGACTAGCGGGGGACTCAATGAGCAGTTCTTC. The chain has TRBV28 and TRBJ2-1; TRBD2 matches at 12 bases. The V segment lost 6 bases and the J segment 6 bases; nucleotides outside the gene matches: 6. The germline V gene has CDR1 MDHEN and CDR2 SYDVKM. This CDR3 has 15 residues. The whole variable domain, filled in from reference TRBV28 and TRBJ2-1, reads DVKVTQSSRYLVKRTGEKVFLECVQDMDHENMFWYRQDPGLGLRLIYFSYDVKMKEKGDIPEGYSVSREKKERFSLILESASTNQTSMYLCASSLTSGGLNEQFFGPGTRLTVL.

This clone was recorded a few times. The V and J genes are TRBV7-9 and TRBJ2-3; D unresolved. This CDR3 contains 13 residues. V was clipped by 5 bases and J by 4 bases, with 10 bases between them. Germline V lookup: CDR1 SEHNR, CDR2 FQNEAQ (reference sequence). The CDR3 spells CASSRKSADTQYF. The CDR3, as DNA: TGTGCCAGCAGCCGAAAATCGGCAGATACGCAGTATTTT.

J is TRBJ1-2 and V is TRBV27, with D maybe TRBD1 (6 bases). The CDR3 consists of 16 residues. Germline V gene sequence: CDR1 MNHEY, CDR2 SMNVEV (reference sequence). V lost 5 bases and J lost 2, with 18 bases in between. CDR3 DNA sequence: TGTGCCAGCAGTGCCTTAGCCGGGACATCGAACTATGGCTACACCTTC. This translates into CASSALAGTSNYGYTF.

In DNA form, the CDR3 reads TGTGCCAGCAGTTACCTTTCAGGGGCCATTAACTATGGCTACACCTTC. Amino acids: CASSYLSGAINYGYTF. The rearrangement links TRBV6-6 to TRBJ1-2, with D tentatively TRBD1 (6 bases). Per the germline V gene, CDR1 is MNHNY and CDR2 is SVGAGI (reference sequence). The CDR3 has 16 amino acids. Trimming took off 2 bases at V and 1 base at J, with 14 bases between the two ends.

This chain links TRBV28 with TRBJ1-4; 11 bases map to TRBD1. This CDR3 has 15 residues. After removal of 5 bases from V and 5 bases from J, the junction contained 4 bases not matched to a gene. Germline V gene sequence: CDR1 MDHEN, CDR2 SYDVKM. The CDR3, as DNA: TGTGCCAGCAGTAAGGACAGGGGGCCCAATGAAAAACTGTTTTTT. It specifies CASSKDRGPNEKLFF.

This clone was counted ten times or more. CDR3 sequence: CSVEDRLAGGREQYF. The CDR3 DNA reads as TGCAGCGTTGAAGATCGACTAGCGGGAGGTCGAGAGCAGTACTTC. This chain links TRBV29-1 with TRBJ2-7; 13 positions match TRBD2. Germline values: CDR1 SQVTM, CDR2 ANQGSEA. This CDR3 contains 15 residues. V was pared by 0 bases and J by 7 bases, with 6 bases of the junction left unmatched.

This chain uses TRBV28 with TRBJ2-1, with 9 bases lining up with TRBD2. Germline V gene data show CDR1 as MDHEN and CDR2 as SYDVKM. Trimming removed 8 bases from V and 5 bases from J; junction bases left unmatched: 7. The CDR3 extends over 14 amino acids. This CDR3 is CASVTSGSNNEQFF. The CDR3, as DNA: TGTGCCAGCGTAACTAGCGGGTCGAACAATGAGCAGTTCTTC. Combining the CDR3 with reference TRBV28 and TRBJ2-1 gives the whole variable domain DVKVTQSSRYLVKRTGEKVFLECVQDMDHENMFWYRQDPGLGLRLIYFSYDVKMKEKGDIPEGYSVSREKKERFSLILESASTNQTSMYLCASVTSGSNNEQFFGPGTRLTVL.

This clone was counted only a few times. The J gene is TRBJ1-2, the V gene TRBV11-2, with a tentative D call TRBD1 (5 bases). The V end lost 0 bases, the J end lost 4 bases, and 9 bases lay between the germline ends. CDR3 size: 14 residues. Germline assignment: CDR1 SGHAT and CDR2 FQNNGV. CDR3: CASSLEGGIYGYTF. In nucleotides, the CDR3 is TGTGCCAGCAGCTTAGAGGGGGGAATCTATGGCTACACCTTC.

This clone was counted between two and nine times. The CDR3 DNA is TGTGCCAGCAGTGACCGCGGACAGGGGTCCGGGGAGCTGTTTTTT. Protein sequence: CASSDRGQGSGELFF. The chain combines TRBV6-6 with TRBJ2-2; 9 bases align to TRBD1. The CDR3 covers 15 residues. The V gene end was trimmed by 5 bases and the J gene end by 6 bases; junction bases not matched to a gene: 7. Looked up from germline, CDR1 is MNHNY and CDR2 is SVGAGI (reference sequence).

The chain combines TRBV3-1 (or the pseudogene TRBV3-2) with TRBJ1-1; no reliable D call. This CDR3 is 13 amino acids long. Trimming stripped 4 bases from V and 10 bases from J, with 16 bases between. Germline V gives CDR1 LGHDT, CDR2 YNNKEL (reference sequence). This chain's CDR3 is CASSPRAGPLAFF. The CDR3 nucleotides read TGTGCCAGCAGCCCGAGGGCAGGACCTCTAGCTTTCTTT.

The chain employs TRBV11-1 and TRBJ2-3, with 7 bases identical to TRBD2. This CDR3 has 15 residues. Germline V gene sequence: CDR1 SGHAT, CDR2 FQDESV (reference sequence). V gave up 2 bases and J gave up 6 bases; unmatched junction bases: 8. CDR3 sequence (DNA): TGTGCCAGCAGCTTAACTAGCGCGGGGTACGATACGCAGTATTTT. It encodes CASSLTSAGYDTQYF.

The genes are TRBV29-1 and TRBJ1-2; 8 nucleotides agree with TRBD1. CDR1 and CDR2 (germline): SQVTM, ANQGSEA. The V segment lost 4 bases and the J segment 4 bases; nucleotides outside the gene matches: 8. The CDR3 is 14 residues long. The CDR3 loop is CSVVVSGGGYGYTF. DNA for the CDR3: TGCAGCGTTGTGGTCTCAGGGGGCGGCTATGGCTACACCTTC.

The chain combines TRBV2 with TRBJ2-6, with TRBD2 as a possible D gene (5 bases). The length of the CDR3 is 18 residues. Germline values: CDR1 SNHLY, CDR2 FYNNEI. V shed 3 bases and J shed 0 bases, with 15 bases lying between them. This chain's CDR3 is CASSESREWVSGANVLTF. In nucleotides, the CDR3 is TGTGCCAGCAGTGAGAGCCGGGAATGGGTCTCTGGGGCCAACGTCCTGACTTTC.

V and J are TRBV13 and TRBJ1-1; unclear D gene. In germline, CDR1 is PRHDT, CDR2 FYEKMQ (reference sequence). Trimming removed 5 bases from V and 4 bases from J, with 11 bases in between. CDR3 length: 13 residues. CDR3 region: CASSLTRGTEAFF. The CDR3 DNA sequence: TGTGCCAGCAGCCTAACTAGAGGCACTGAAGCTTTCTTT.

J is TRBJ2-1 and V is TRBV24-1, with a weak D call TRBD2 (5 bases). V was shortened by 4 bases and J by 12 bases, with 18 bases between the two germline ends. In germline, CDR1 is KGHDR, CDR2 SFDVKD. The CDR3 extends over 14 amino acids. CDR3 loop: CATSEVGRGPGQFF. For the CDR3, the DNA is TGTGCCACCAGTGAAGTGGGTCGCGGGCCGGGGCAGTTCTTC.

The genes are TRBV7-8 and TRBJ1-1, with TRBD1 matching over 9 bases. With 1 base clipped from V and 1 base from J, the junction kept 13 bases outside the gene matches. CDR1 SGHVS and CDR2 FQNEAQ come from the germline V gene. This CDR3 has 19 amino acids. In DNA form, the CDR3 reads TGTGCCAGCAGCTTAGTAGAGGGACAGGGATTGTTACGGAACACTGAAGCTTTCTTT. It codes for CASSLVEGQGLLRNTEAFF.

For the CDR3, the DNA is TGTGCCAGCAGCTTAGGAGCGGGGGGGCCGGTGCAGTTCTTC. This encodes CASSLGAGGPVQFF. The J gene is TRBJ2-1, the V gene TRBV7-6; 10 bases map to TRBD2. V lost 1 base, J lost 12 bases, and 6 bases stayed unmatched. The CDR3 is 14 residues long. Germline values: CDR1 SGHVS, CDR2 FNYEAQ.

The chain couples TRBV4-1 to TRBJ2-3, with D perhaps TRBD1 (5 bases). The CDR3 totals 15 residues. The V end lost 0 bases, the J end lost 13 bases, and 20 bases lay between the germline ends. CDR1 is MGHRA, CDR2 YSYEKL, per germline. The CDR3, as DNA: TGCGCCAGCAGCCAAGATCTCAGGACACCTTACCGAGAGTATTTT. Protein: CASSQDLRTPYREYF.

The chain recombines TRBV14 with TRBJ2-1; 10 bases map to TRBD2. CDR1 and CDR2 (germline): SGHDN, FVKESK. The J segment lost 7 bases and the V segment lost 0 bases, leaving 9 bases of the junction unmatched. The CDR3 contains 17 residues. The DNA of the CDR3 is TGTGCCAGCAGCCAAGAACGCGCTAGCGGGAGAGGAAATGAGCAGTTCTTC. This gives the protein CASSQERASGRGNEQFF.